The clone carrying this T cell receptor (beta chain) came up many times. These data originate in a study of T-cell reconstitution after alpha-beta-depleted transplantation in children. Looked up from germline, CDR1 is LNHNV and CDR2 is YYDKDF (reference sequence). V was clipped by 0 bases and J by 3 bases, with 3 bases between them. The CDR3 contains 13 residues. Unique molecular identifiers featured in how the TCRbeta library was prepared. TCRdb re-derived calls from the PCR reads in MiXCR, one entry per CDR3 protein. Altogether 200,000 or so distinct CDR3 sequences are present, 6.3% being singletons, with the ten largest covering 4.5% to 5.5%.

This sequence joins TRBV15 and TRBJ1-5; unclear D gene. This sequence was found in a girl less than two years old with combined immunodeficiency, due to receive a stem cell transplant. Sample: PBMCs, taken before TCRalphabeta/CD19-depleted stem cell transplant. CDR3 sequence (DNA): TGTGCCACCAGCAGAGATGCCAATCAGCCCCAGCATTTT. Translating it yields CATSRDANQPQHF.